The 29 T cell receptor beta chains below all came from one sample that was sequenced in a study of T cell responses to AZD1222 COVID-19 vaccine. Assay: immunoSEQ multiplex PCR; the TCRdb copy retains only in-frame clones and omits some. Among tens of thousands of clones listed, 80% to 90% were seen once. Material: peripheral blood, obtained 28 days after the second AZD1222 dose. Source of these receptors: an adult who received the AZD1222 COVID-19 vaccine.

This clone has a single count. The chain joins TRBV11-2 to TRBJ2-3, with 8 bases aligning to TRBD1. J lost 5 bases, V lost 1 base, and 8 bases had no gene match. Germline loops: CDR1 SGHAT, CDR2 FQNNGV. This CDR3 region has 16 residues. CDR3 DNA sequence: TGTGCCAGCAGCTTAGTCGTGACAGGGGTGGGAGATACGCAGTATTTT. Translating gives CASSLVVTGVGDTQYF.

This chain uses TRBV9 with TRBJ1-2, with D perhaps TRBD1 (6 bases). Trimming removed 0 bases from V and 7 bases from J, with 19 bases in between. Looked up from germline, CDR1 is SGDLS and CDR2 is YYNGEE. This CDR3 comprises 16 residues. The CDR3 bases are TGTGCCAGCAGCGTAGGCCCCGCGACAATAGGGGGTGGCTACACCTTC. It codes for CASSVGPATIGGGYTF. Full variable domain (rest looked up from reference TRBV9 and TRBJ1-2): DSGVTQTPKHLITATGQRVTLRCSPRSGDLSVYWYQQSLDQGLQFLIQYYNGEERAKGNILERFSAQQFPDLHSELNLSSLELGDSALYFCASSVGPATIGGGYTFGSGTRLTVV.

The V gene is TRBV28, the J gene TRBJ1-5; tentative D call: TRBD1 (6 bases). V was trimmed by 6 bases and J by 7 bases, leaving 19 bases between them. The CDR3 extends over 15 amino acids. Germline CDR1 and CDR2: MDHEN and SYDVKM. CDR3 protein: CASRAGGQGIQPQHF. DNA of the CDR3: TGTGCCAGCAGGGCGGGGGGCCAAGGGATACAGCCCCAGCATTTT.

The chain joins TRBV5-4 to TRBJ2-1; perhaps TRBD2 as D (6 bases). Germline V gene sequence: CDR1 SGHNT, CDR2 YYREEE (reference sequence). This CDR3 is built from 14 residues. Trimming stripped 0 bases from V and 9 bases from J, with 13 bases between. The CDR3 sequence is CASSLGLGGVEQFF. CDR3 nucleotide sequence: TGTGCCAGCAGCTTGGGTTTGGGAGGTGTTGAGCAGTTCTTC.

The chain uses TRBV28 and TRBJ1-2, with D possibly being TRBD1 (5 bases). Trimming pared 7 bases from V and 7 bases from J, leaving 16 bases between. This CDR3 is built from 13 residues. Germline V gives CDR1 MDHEN, CDR2 SYDVKM. This chain's CDR3 is CASTLGRASGYTF. The CDR3 coding sequence is TGTGCCAGCACCCTGGGGCGGGCGTCTGGCTACACCTTC.

This clone was counted once. The V and J genes are TRBV7-3 and TRBJ1-1; a possible D gene is TRBD1 (6 bases). The V gene's germline CDR1 is SGHTA and CDR2 FQGTGA. CDR3 length: 14 residues. Trimming took 5 bases from V and 5 from J, leaving 15 bases between them. CDR3 nucleotide sequence: TGTGCCAGCAGCAAGGGGGTGAAAGGGACTGAAGCTTTCTTT. It is translated as CASSKGVKGTEAFF.

V and J are TRBV7-9 and TRBJ1-4; D is unresolved. The V gene's germline CDR1 is SEHNR and CDR2 FQNEAQ (reference sequence). The length of the CDR3 is 13 residues. Trimming pared 5 bases from V and 8 bases from J, leaving 12 bases between. The CDR3 DNA sequence: TGTGCCAGCAGCCAGTATAGTACGGAAAAACTGTTTTTT. This encodes CASSQYSTEKLFF. Complete variable domain (other parts from reference TRBV7-9 and TRBJ1-4): DTGVSQNPRHKITKRGQNVTFRCDPISEHNRLYWYRQTLGQGPEFLTYFQNEAQLEKSRLLSDRFSAERPKGSFSTLEIQRTEQGDSAMYLCASSQYSTEKLFFGSGTQLSVL.

This clone was counted between two and nine times. The V gene is TRBV2, the J gene TRBJ1-5; D ambiguous. Germline CDR1 reads SNHLY; CDR2 reads FYNNEI. The CDR3 totals 14 residues. The germline V and J ends were trimmed by 7 bases and 3 bases, with 13 bases remaining between them. The CDR3 loop reads CASTSEANNQPQHF. In DNA, the CDR3 is TGTGCCAGCACTTCCGAGGCGAACAATCAGCCCCAGCATTTT.

V is TRBV4-2 and J is TRBJ2-1; D is uncertain. The CDR3 runs to 15 residues. Germline V lookup: CDR1 LGHNA, CDR2 YNFKEQ. The V gene lost 4 bases and the J gene lost 1 base, with 11 bases spanning the gap. Here the CDR3 DNA reads TGTGCCAGCAGCCCCCCCGGGTATTCCTACAATGAGCAGTTCTTC. Protein: CASSPPGYSYNEQFF.

This rearrangement joins TRBV9 to TRBJ1-2; 7 bases map to TRBD1. CDR1 SGDLS and CDR2 YYNGEE come from the germline V gene. The junction had 14 bases not matched to a gene; V was cut back by 4 bases and J by 8 bases. The CDR3 runs 15 residues. CDR3 sequence: CASSHPDRESRGYTF. Here the CDR3 DNA reads TGTGCCAGCAGCCACCCAGACAGGGAGTCGCGGGGCTACACCTTC.

This clone has only a few counts. V and J are TRBV4-2 and TRBJ2-1; D assignment may be TRBD1 or TRBD2 (5 bases each). Germline CDR1 LGHNA, CDR2 YNFKEQ. Trimming shortened V by 0 bases and J by 10 bases, and 22 bases separated the two germline ends. The length of the CDR3 is 17 residues. This chain's CDR3 is CASSQDLNGALAWEQFF. Here the CDR3 DNA reads TGTGCCAGCAGCCAAGATCTCAACGGGGCCCTCGCCTGGGAGCAGTTCTTC.

This chain joins TRBV5-6 and TRBJ2-5; D is uncertain. CDR3 length: 13 amino acids. Looked up from germline, CDR1 is SGHDT and CDR2 is YYEEEE. V lost 0 bases and J lost 4, with 7 bases in between. The CDR3, as DNA: TGTGCCAGCAGCTTGGTAGGTTCAGAGACCCAGTACTTC. Translating gives CASSLVGSETQYF.

The V and J genes are TRBV5-1 and TRBJ2-1; 11 nucleotides match TRBD1. V shed 0 bases, J shed 8 bases, and the junction held 7 bases outside the gene matches. In germline, CDR1 is SGHRS, CDR2 YFSETQ. The CDR3 extends over 16 amino acids. The CDR3 protein is CASSLAGQGASYEQFF. CDR3 sequence (DNA): TGCGCCAGCAGCTTGGCTGGACAGGGGGCGTCATATGAGCAGTTCTTC.

The rearrangement links TRBV6-5 to TRBJ1-1; TRBD1 matches at 7 bases. From germline, CDR1 is MNHEY and CDR2 SVGAGI. The CDR3 extends over 10 amino acids. The trim removed 8 bases at V and 9 bases at J, leaving 3 bases unmatched. This chain's CDR3 is CASQGQKAFF. The CDR3 region has the DNA TGTGCCAGCCAGGGACAGAAAGCTTTCTTT.

The J gene is TRBJ1-5, the V gene TRBV15; weak D call: TRBD1 (5 bases). Germline assignment: CDR1 LNHNV and CDR2 YYDKDF (reference sequence). CDR3 length: 15 residues. The V end lost 0 bases, the J end lost 6 bases, and 12 bases lay between the germline ends. In nucleotides, the CDR3 is TGTGCCACCAGCAGAGATGGGCAGGGTAGTCAGCCCCAGCATTTT. The encoded protein is CATSRDGQGSQPQHF.

J is TRBJ2-5 and V is TRBV5-6; D not certain. CDR3 length equals 12 residues. V lost 4 bases and J 7 bases, leaving 11 bases between the germline ends. Germline V lookup: CDR1 SGHDT, CDR2 YYEEEE. The CDR3, as DNA: TGTGCCAGCAGCCGGAAGGTGGGGACCCAGTACTTC. It codes for CASSRKVGTQYF.

This rearrangement joins TRBV4-3 to TRBJ1-6; no definite D call. The CDR3 runs 16 residues. Germline CDR1 and CDR2: LGHNA and YSLEER. V was clipped by 4 bases and J by 8 bases, with 18 bases between them. CDR3 protein: CASSPSTDPRDSPLHF. CDR3 nucleotides: TGCGCCAGCAGCCCTTCGACGGACCCACGGGATTCACCCCTCCACTTT.

This chain links TRBV19 with TRBJ1-5, with TRBD1 identical over 8 bases. CDR1 is LNHDA, CDR2 SQIVND, per germline (reference sequence). This CDR3 spans 14 amino acids. V lost 5 bases and J lost 7; bases outside the gene matches: 7. CDR3 in DNA: TGTGCCAGTAGTCTTGGACAGGGTTGGCAGCCCCAGCATTTT. It specifies CASSLGQGWQPQHF.

The chain uses TRBV19 and TRBJ2-2, with D possibly called TRBD1 or TRBD2 (5 bases each). This CDR3 has 12 residues. V was pared by 7 bases and J by 6 bases, with 9 bases between. Looked up from germline, CDR1 is LNHDA and CDR2 is SQIVND (reference sequence). CDR3 bases: TGTGCCAGTAATGAGGGACCCGGGGAGCTGTTTTTT. This encodes CASNEGPGELFF.

V gene TRBV3-1 (or the pseudogene TRBV3-2) combines with J gene TRBJ2-3; possibly TRBD1 for D (6 bases). CDR3 size: 15 residues. Germline CDR1 and CDR2: LGHDT and YNNKEL (reference sequence). Trimming pared 3 bases from V and 2 bases from J, leaving 12 bases between. CDR3 residues: CASSQGALATDTQYF. The DNA for the CDR3 is TGTGCCAGCAGCCAGGGGGCGCTAGCCACAGATACGCAGTATTTT.

CDR3: CATSDLPGDTQYF. The CDR3 region has the DNA TGTGCCACCAGTGATCTCCCGGGGGATACGCAGTATTTT. This rearrangement joins TRBV24-1 to TRBJ2-3, with D maybe TRBD2 (5 bases). Germline-derived CDR1 and CDR2 are KGHDR and SFDVKD. Trimming left V 3 bases short and J 6 bases short, with 9 bases between. The CDR3 is 13 amino acids.

The rearrangement joins TRBV7-3 to TRBJ2-1; TRBD1 agrees at 9 bases. Germline values: CDR1 SGHTA, CDR2 FQGTGA. The CDR3 extends over 17 amino acids. The V segment lost 5 bases and the J segment 4 bases; nucleotides outside the gene matches: 12. Here the CDR3 reads CASSPHPRDRAYNEQFF. Here the CDR3 DNA reads TGTGCCAGCAGCCCCCACCCCCGGGACAGGGCGTACAATGAGCAGTTCTTC.

The chain links TRBV6-5 to TRBJ2-5; the D gene is possibly TRBD1 (6 bases). The CDR3 has 15 amino acids. Trimming cost V 7 bases and J 3 bases, with 18 bases left between them. CDR1 MNHEY and CDR2 SVGAGI come from the germline V gene. The CDR3 DNA sequence: TGTGCCAGCACCCCCCTAGGGGGTGAAAAAGAGACCCAGTACTTC. It specifies CASTPLGGEKETQYF.

The chain links TRBV30 to TRBJ1-2, with D uncertain. CDR1 is GTSNPN and CDR2 is SVGIG in the germline V gene (reference sequence). The CDR3 covers 12 residues. Trimming took 5 bases from V and 2 from J, leaving 9 bases between them. The CDR3 DNA reads as TGTGCCTGGGTCGGACCAAACTATGGCTACACCTTC. This codes for CAWVGPNYGYTF.

The J gene is TRBJ2-1, the V gene TRBV7-3, with 8 bases lining up with TRBD1. The CDR3 loop spans 14 amino acids. J gave up 6 bases and V 2 bases, and 3 bases lay outside the gene matches. Germline loops: CDR1 SGHTA, CDR2 FQGTGA. This CDR3 reads CASSLLGQGNEQFF. For the CDR3, the DNA is TGTGCCAGCAGCTTATTAGGACAGGGCAATGAGCAGTTCTTC.

The table lists this clone with a count of one. V is TRBV29-1 and J is TRBJ2-2; D is unresolved. Per germline, CDR1 SQVTM and CDR2 ANQGSEA. The V and J ends lost 2 bases and 2 bases respectively, with 9 bases between them. The length of the CDR3 is 14 residues. This CDR3 reads CSVESWLNTGELFF. The CDR3 coding sequence is TGCAGCGTTGAATCGTGGCTCAACACCGGGGAGCTGTTTTTT.

The chain recombines TRBV28 with TRBJ2-1; 12 bases agree with TRBD2. Germline CDR1 MDHEN, CDR2 SYDVKM. V lost 6 bases and J lost 8; bases outside the gene matches: 5. This CDR3 has 14 residues. In nucleotides, the CDR3 is TGTGCCAGCAGGACTAGCGGGAGAGTGTATGAGCAGTTCTTC. This sequence encodes CASRTSGRVYEQFF.

A single count supports this clone. This chain uses TRBV15 with TRBJ2-1; D gene uncertain. Trimming took off 0 bases at V and 5 bases at J, with 8 bases between the two ends. The CDR3 has 14 residues. CDR1 LNHNV and CDR2 YYDKDF come from the germline V gene (reference sequence). In nucleotides, the CDR3 is TGTGCCACCAGCAGAGATTCTGGAGACAATGAGCAGTTCTTC. Translation: CATSRDSGDNEQFF.

V is TRBV6-2 or TRBV6-3 and J is TRBJ2-7; D is undetermined. The CDR3 is 16 amino acids. CDR1 is MNHEY and CDR2 is SVGEGT in the germline V gene. V gave up 0 bases and J gave up 4 bases, with 16 bases separating them. The CDR3 loop is CASSYSSRPIPYEQYF. For the CDR3, the DNA is TGTGCCAGCAGTTACTCCTCCCGACCAATTCCTTACGAGCAGTACTTC.